The 31 T cell receptor beta chains reported below all come from one sample, sequenced in a study of post-analysis software for immune sequencing data. The authors incorporated unique molecular identifiers into the TCR beta cDNA libraries. TCRdb re-called the PCR reads through MiXCR, storing one row per CDR3 protein. The table shows about 820,000 distinct CDR3 sequences, with roughly 50% occurring only once. Their cognate antigens are unknown. Study-wide results and limits: TRBV5-6, TRBV5-1 and TRBV20-1 were among 4 or 5 TRBV segments more frequent in patients than controls.

Sequenced material: blood. The receptors shown here come from a girl under 18 with multiple sclerosis.

This clonotype was observed a few times. The CDR3 here is CASSRGGHAYEQYF. In DNA form, the CDR3 reads TGTGCCAGCAGCCGAGGGGGTCATGCCTACGAGCAGTACTTC. This chain connects TRBV6-5 to TRBJ2-7, with D perhaps TRBD1 (6 bases). The CDR3 consists of 14 residues. Germline V gives CDR1 MNHEY, CDR2 SVGAGI. V dropped 6 bases and J dropped 2 bases, with 14 bases sitting between them.

This clonotype was counted a few times. The V gene is TRBV7-2, the J gene TRBJ2-7; D is unresolved. The germline V gene has CDR1 SGHTA and CDR2 FQGNSA. This CDR3 has 15 amino acids. Trimming took 3 bases from V and 3 from J, leaving 15 bases between them. This chain's CDR3 is CASSLVPKPDYEQYF. In DNA form, the CDR3 reads TGTGCCAGCAGCTTGGTCCCCAAACCAGACTACGAGCAGTACTTC.

The chain couples TRBV7-6 to TRBJ2-1; 12 bases agree with TRBD2. CDR3 size: 16 residues. V lost 5 bases to trimming and J lost 4 bases; unmatched junction nucleotides: 6. Germline V gene sequence: CDR1 SGHVS, CDR2 FNYEAQ. The DNA for the CDR3 is TGTGCCAGCAGCCCTACCGGACTAGCGGGGTACAATGAGCAGTTCTTC. It specifies CASSPTGLAGYNEQFF. Complete variable domain (other parts from reference TRBV7-6 and TRBJ2-1): GAGVSQSPRYKVTKRGQDVALRCDPISGHVSLYWYRQALGQGPEFLTYFNYEAQQDKSGLPNDRFSAERPEGSISTLTIQRTEQRDSAMYRCASSPTGLAGYNEQFFGPGTRLTVL.

The table lists this clonotype with a few counts. This sequence joins TRBV6-2 or TRBV6-3 and TRBJ2-7, with D perhaps TRBD1 (5 bases). The ends were cut back, 0 bases at V and 1 base at J, with 10 bases in the middle. The CDR3 has 15 amino acids. Germline values: CDR1 MNHEY, CDR2 SVGEGT. The CDR3 protein is CASSYSFQGSYEQYF. The CDR3 DNA reads TGTGCCAGCAGTTACTCGTTCCAGGGTTCCTACGAGCAGTACTTC.

J is TRBJ1-6 and V is TRBV14; TRBD1 aligns across 9 bases. The germline V gene encodes CDR1 SGHDN and CDR2 FVKESK. This CDR3 has 17 amino acids. J lost 7 bases, V lost 1 base, and 8 bases had no gene match. In DNA form, the CDR3 reads TGTGCCAGCAGCCAAGTAAGAGGGGGACAGGGAAATTCACCCCTCCACTTT. This gives the protein CASSQVRGGQGNSPLHF. The variable domain in full, with the rest retrieved from reference TRBV14 and TRBJ1-6, is EAGVTQFPSHSVIEKGQTVTLRCDPISGHDNLYWYRRVMGKEIKFLLHFVKESKQDESGMPNNRFLAERTGGTYSTLKVQPAELEDSGVYFCASSQVRGGQGNSPLHFGNGTRLTVT.

This sequence joins TRBV2 and TRBJ2-7, with 10 nucleotides matching TRBD2. There are 16 residues in the CDR3. Trimming took 8 bases from V and 3 from J; bases not matched to a gene: 13. The germline V gene has CDR1 SNHLY and CDR2 FYNNEI. In nucleotides, the CDR3 is TGTGCCAGCCAGACCCCCTCGGGACTAGCGATCTACGAGCAGTACTTC. Amino acids: CASQTPSGLAIYEQYF.

This clonotype has just a few counts. This chain uses TRBV5-1 with TRBJ2-7, with unresolved D. Looked up from germline, CDR1 is SGHRS and CDR2 is YFSETQ. The V and J ends lost 0 bases and 0 bases respectively, with 13 bases between them. CDR3 length: 16 residues. Here the CDR3 DNA reads TGCGCCAGCAGCTTGGAACCCGGAATCAGCTCCTACGAGCAGTACTTC. Translating it yields CASSLEPGISSYEQYF.

The V call is TRBV29-1, the J call TRBJ2-1, with 11 bases lining up with TRBD2. Germline CDR1 and CDR2: SQVTM and ANQGSEA. Trimming cost V 3 bases and J 0 bases; bases outside gene matches: 10. The CDR3 totals 18 residues. The CDR3 sequence: CSVDRLAGLDASYNEQFF. In nucleotides, the CDR3 is TGCAGCGTTGACAGACTAGCGGGGCTGGACGCCTCCTACAATGAGCAGTTCTTC.

This chain uses TRBV20-1 with TRBJ1-6, with a weak D call TRBD1 (5 bases). Germline CDR1 and CDR2: DFQATT and SNEGSKA (reference sequence). CDR3 length: 16 amino acids. V lost 5 bases, J lost 0 bases, and 14 bases lay in between. As DNA, the CDR3 is TGCAGTGCTTCCCTTCAGGGTAGCTCCTATAATTCACCCCTCCACTTT. Protein sequence: CSASLQGSSYNSPLHF.

In this sample, this clonotype turned up a few times. The chain has TRBV29-1 and TRBJ2-5; TRBD2 matches at 9 bases. Losses at the gene ends were 6 bases for V and 2 bases for J; bases not matched to a gene: 4. CDR1 and CDR2 (germline): SQVTM, ANQGSEA. This CDR3 region has 13 residues. The CDR3 region has the DNA TGCAGCGTGGGTGGACTAGCGCAAGAGACCCAGTACTTC. This gives the protein CSVGGLAQETQYF. The full variable domain, with the rest looked up from reference TRBV29-1 and TRBJ2-5, is SAVISQKPSRDICQRGTSLTIQCQVDSQVTMMFWYRQQPGQSLTLIATANQGSEATYESGFVIDKFPISRPNLTFSTLTVSNMSPEDSSIYLCSVGGLAQETQYFGPGTRLLVL.

The chain recombines TRBV6-2 or TRBV6-3 with TRBJ2-7, with D possibly being TRBD1 or TRBD2 (6 bases each). V lost 2 bases and J lost 7, with 18 bases in between. The CDR3 is 15 residues long. Per germline, CDR1 MNHEY and CDR2 SVGEGT. CDR3 sequence: CASSYPVRGVLEQYF. The CDR3 DNA reads as TGTGCCAGCAGTTACCCCGTAAGGGGGGTCTTAGAGCAGTACTTC.

J is TRBJ2-3 and V is TRBV5-6; 11 nucleotides line up with TRBD2. The J segment lost 9 bases and the V segment lost 6 bases, leaving 6 bases of the junction unmatched. The CDR3 has 13 amino acids. Germline lookup yields CDR1 SGHDT and CDR2 YYEEEE. The CDR3 loop reads CASNFTSGGTQYF. The CDR3 DNA is TGTGCCAGCAACTTTACTAGCGGGGGAACGCAGTATTTT.

This clonotype has more than one count but fewer than ten. J is TRBJ2-5 and V is TRBV5-1; D not certain. The CDR3 has 16 residues. In germline, CDR1 is SGHRS, CDR2 YFSETQ. The V and J ends lost 0 bases and 1 base respectively, with 13 bases between them. The CDR3, as DNA: TGCGCCAGCAGCTTGGAGGTTAGCACTACCCAAGAGACCCAGTACTTC. This codes for CASSLEVSTTQETQYF.

The chain uses TRBV29-1 and TRBJ2-7, with 8 bases fitting TRBD1. The DNA end favors TRBJ2-5, so the J call may be wrong. The V gene's germline CDR1 is SQVTM and CDR2 ANQGSEA. CDR3 length equals 15 residues. The CDR3 reads CSVPKAAGGLETQYF. The CDR3 DNA reads TGCAGCGTACCTAAAGCGGCAGGGGGCCTAGAGACCCAGTACTTC.

The chain combines TRBV29-1 with TRBJ2-1; the D is unclear. The V and J ends lost 2 bases and 5 bases respectively, with 7 bases between them. CDR3 length: 12 residues. CDR1 is SQVTM and CDR2 is ANQGSEA in the germline V gene. The CDR3 bases are TGCAGCGTTGAAAGGCTAAACAATGAGCAGTTCTTC. Its translation is CSVERLNNEQFF.

V usage is TRBV29-1 and J usage is TRBJ2-7; D possibly corresponds to TRBD1 (6 bases). The germline V and J ends were trimmed by 3 bases and 0 bases, with 15 bases remaining between them. The CDR3 contains 15 residues. Germline assignment: CDR1 SQVTM and CDR2 ANQGSEA. The CDR3 nucleotides are TGCAGCGTTGAGGTAGGGGACACGTCCTCCTACGAGCAGTACTTC. Translating gives CSVEVGDTSSYEQYF.

The chain uses TRBV12-3 or TRBV12-4 and TRBJ1-2; unclear D gene. Deletions cut 5 bases from V and 8 bases from J, with 21 bases between. The CDR3 consists of 15 residues. This CDR3 is CASSLRRELMEGYTF. CDR3 coding DNA: TGTGCCAGCAGTCTTCGTCGGGAGTTGATGGAAGGCTACACCTTC.

The chain combines TRBV27 with TRBJ2-5, with D tentatively TRBD2 (6 bases). The J call is doubtful: the DNA matches TRBJ2-7 better. Germline V gene sequence: CDR1 MNHEY, CDR2 SMNVEV (reference sequence). The CDR3 runs 14 residues. CDR3: CASSFRRGAGEQYF. CDR3 coding DNA: TGTGCCAGCAGTTTTAGGCGCGGGGCAGGCGAGCAGTACTTC.

This chain links TRBV6-1 with TRBJ2-3, with TRBD2 matching 9 bases. CDR3 size: 15 residues. The V and J ends lost 6 bases and 0 bases, in that order; junction bases with no gene match: 4. The germline gives CDR1 MNHNS, CDR2 SASEGT. This CDR3 is CASSDGTSSTDTQYF. The CDR3 region has the DNA TGTGCCAGCAGCGATGGGACTAGCAGCACAGATACGCAGTATTTT.

This chain joins TRBV7-2 and TRBJ1-4; 10 nucleotides line up with TRBD1. The CDR3 is 15 residues long. The J segment lost 6 bases and the V segment lost 4 bases, leaving 5 bases of the junction unmatched. Germline loops: CDR1 SGHTA, CDR2 FQGNSA. The CDR3 nucleotides read TGTGCCAGCAGCTCGCGGACAGGGGGGTATGAAAAACTGTTTTTT. Protein: CASSSRTGGYEKLFF. The full variable domain, rest sourced from reference TRBV7-2 and TRBJ1-4, is GAGVSQSPSNKVTEKGKDVELRCDPISGHTALYWYRQSLGQGLEFLIYFQGNSAPDKSGLPSDRFSAERTGGSVSTLTIQRTQQEDSAVYLCASSSRTGGYEKLFFGSGTQLSVL.

The gene calls are TRBV10-2 and TRBJ1-4; 7 positions match TRBD1. V gave up 0 bases and J gave up 4 bases; unmatched junction bases: 8. Germline CDR1 and CDR2: WSHSY and SAAADI. This CDR3 has 17 amino acids. The CDR3 is CASSESGTALGNEKLFF. The CDR3 DNA reads as TGCGCCAGCAGTGAGTCGGGGACAGCCCTCGGTAATGAAAAACTGTTTTTT.

V is TRBV20-1 and J is TRBJ2-5; 11 positions agree with TRBD2. From germline, CDR1 is DFQATT and CDR2 SNEGSKA (reference sequence). The V gene end was trimmed by 3 bases and the J gene end by 2 bases; junction bases not matched to a gene: 5. This CDR3 has 15 residues. The CDR3 DNA follows: TGCAGTGCTAGTTCGGCTAGCGGGGGGCAAGAGACCCAGTACTTC. Translated: CSASSASGGQETQYF.

In its sample, this clonotype was seen once. This rearrangement joins TRBV29-1 to TRBJ1-1; D not certain. This CDR3 contains 12 residues. CDR1 SQVTM and CDR2 ANQGSEA come from the germline V gene. CDR3 DNA sequence: TGCACCACGCTAAAAGTTGGCACTGAAGCTTTCTTT. It is translated as CTTLKVGTEAFF.

The chain has TRBV21-1 and TRBJ2-5; the tabulated D call, TRBD1, remains unverified against the DNA. TRBV21-1 is a listed pseudogene. The CDR3 runs to 15 residues. The chain's CDR3 is CASSKGGSPRETQYF. CDR3 in DNA: TGTGCCAGCAGCAAAGGAGGATCCCCTCGAGAGACCCAGTACTTC.

The chain carries TRBV29-1 and TRBJ2-3, with a possible D match to TRBD2 (5 bases). The CDR3 consists of 14 residues. Germline assignment: CDR1 SQVTM and CDR2 ANQGSEA. V dropped 7 bases and J dropped 5 bases, with 19 bases sitting between them. In nucleotides, the CDR3 is TGCAGCGCTCCGGGCCCGGCGGGTTTAGATACGCAGTATTTT. Translation gives CSAPGPAGLDTQYF.

The CDR3 reads CATSRGRLTSDYNEQFF. The CDR3 coding sequence is TGTGCCACCAGCAGAGGCCGACTGACTAGCGACTACAATGAGCAGTTCTTC. This rearrangement joins TRBV15 to TRBJ2-1; 8 bases fit TRBD2. The V gene end was trimmed by 1 base and the J gene end by 3 bases; junction bases not matched to a gene: 8. CDR1 is LNHNV and CDR2 is YYDKDF in the germline V gene (reference sequence). The CDR3 runs 17 residues.

CDR3 DNA sequence: TGTGCCAGCAGTTCGCCATCCCCTTGGGGAGATACGCAGTATTTT. It specifies CASSSPSPWGDTQYF. V is TRBV6-5 and J is TRBJ2-3; D is unclear. The V gene lost 4 bases and the J gene lost 5 bases, with 16 bases spanning the gap. CDR1 is MNHEY, CDR2 SVGAGI, per germline. The CDR3 contains 15 residues.

For the CDR3, the DNA is TGTGCCAGCAGCCGGGACGGGACTGACCCCTCCTACGAGCAGTACTTC. It is translated as CASSRDGTDPSYEQYF. This sequence joins TRBV9 and TRBJ2-7; D is perhaps TRBD2 (6 bases). Germline V lookup: CDR1 SGDLS, CDR2 YYNGEE. The CDR3 has 16 amino acids. Trimming removed 4 bases from V and 0 bases from J, with 17 bases in between.

This chain joins TRBV6-5 and TRBJ1-6, with a weak D call TRBD1 (5 bases). The CDR3 is 14 residues long. Germline V gives CDR1 MNHEY, CDR2 SVGAGI. Trimming removed 2 bases from V and 10 bases from J, with 12 bases in between. The CDR3 DNA reads as TGTGCCAGCAGTTACGGGCAGGGAGGCTCACCCCTCCACTTT. Translating gives CASSYGQGGSPLHF.

This clonotype showed up just a few times. The chain carries TRBV20-1 and TRBJ2-4, with D possibly being TRBD1 (6 bases). The CDR3 length is 14 residues. Germline V lookup: CDR1 DFQATT, CDR2 SNEGSKA (reference sequence). V was trimmed by 0 bases and J by 9 bases, leaving 15 bases between them. In DNA form, the CDR3 reads TGCAGTGCTAGAGAAGGGGGATCGAGAGTCATTCAGTACTTC. Its protein product is CSAREGGSRVIQYF.

The rearrangement links TRBV3-1 to TRBJ2-7, with D maybe TRBD1 (5 bases). CDR1 is LGHDT and CDR2 is YNNKEL in the germline V gene (reference sequence). Trimming pared 0 bases from V and 5 bases from J, leaving 17 bases between. The CDR3 runs 16 residues. This CDR3 is CASSQDLGVQSNEQYF. CDR3 nucleotides: TGTGCCAGCAGCCAAGATCTAGGGGTCCAATCCAACGAGCAGTACTTC.